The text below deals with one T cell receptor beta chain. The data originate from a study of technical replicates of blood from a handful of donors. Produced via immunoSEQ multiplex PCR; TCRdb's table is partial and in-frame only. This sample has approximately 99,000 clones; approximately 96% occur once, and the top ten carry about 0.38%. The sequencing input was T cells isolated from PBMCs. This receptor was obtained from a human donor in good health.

The CDR3 reads CASRWGETPYGYTF. CDR3 nucleotides: TGTGCCAGCAGGTGGGGAGAGACACCCTATGGCTACACCTTC. The chain recombines TRBV5-6 with TRBJ1-2; D unresolved. V lost 5 bases and J lost 4, with 15 bases in between. The germline V gene encodes CDR1 SGHDT and CDR2 YYEEEE. This CDR3 has 14 amino acids.